This section outlines one T cell receptor beta chain sequence together with its context. Antigen: not known. CDR3 length: 13 amino acids. Germline V lookup: CDR1 SGHNT, CDR2 YYREEE (reference sequence). Trimming stripped 4 bases from V and 2 bases from J, with 10 bases between. Random hexamers were used to reverse transcribe 0.5 to 1 ug of RNA. TCR beta CDR3 was amplified by immunoSEQ multiplex PCR. This amplification extended across 54 Vbeta and 13 Jbeta segments. TCRdb analysed the immunoSEQ multiplex PCR reads with MiXCR anew, one entry per CDR3 protein. This table holds roughly 80,000 distinct CDR3 sequences, 94% found once. This entry belongs to a study of CD8 T cells in Susac syndrome. Study-wide results and caveats: The authors acknowledged that their TCR sequencing and HLA analysis involved a relatively small number of individuals.

Sample: CD8+ T cells from PBMCs. This clonotype was sampled from a human donor with Susac syndrome. This chain uses TRBV5-4 with TRBJ2-7, with D maybe TRBD2 (5 bases). The CDR3 DNA sequence: TGTGCCAGCAGCCGGGGTACTCCCTACGAGCAGTACTTC. Protein sequence: CASSRGTPYEQYF.